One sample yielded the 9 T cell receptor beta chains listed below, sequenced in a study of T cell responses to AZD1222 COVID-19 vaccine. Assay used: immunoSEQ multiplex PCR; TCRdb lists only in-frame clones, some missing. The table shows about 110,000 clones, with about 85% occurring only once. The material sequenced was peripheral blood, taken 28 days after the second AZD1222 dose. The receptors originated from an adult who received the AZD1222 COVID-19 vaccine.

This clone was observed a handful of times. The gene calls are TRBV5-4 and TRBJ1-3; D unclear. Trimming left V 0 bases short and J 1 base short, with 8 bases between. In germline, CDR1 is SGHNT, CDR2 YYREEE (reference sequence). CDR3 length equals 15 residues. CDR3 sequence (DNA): TGTGCCAGCAGCTTGGGGTGGGCTTCTGGAAACACCATATATTTT. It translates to CASSLGWASGNTIYF.

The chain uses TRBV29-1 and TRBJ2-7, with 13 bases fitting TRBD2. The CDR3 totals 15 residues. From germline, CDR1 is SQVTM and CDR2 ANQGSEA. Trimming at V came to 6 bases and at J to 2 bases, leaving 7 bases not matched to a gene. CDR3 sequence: CSVSGLAGKTYEQYF. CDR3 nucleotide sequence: TGCAGCGTCTCGGGACTAGCGGGGAAAACCTACGAGCAGTACTTC.

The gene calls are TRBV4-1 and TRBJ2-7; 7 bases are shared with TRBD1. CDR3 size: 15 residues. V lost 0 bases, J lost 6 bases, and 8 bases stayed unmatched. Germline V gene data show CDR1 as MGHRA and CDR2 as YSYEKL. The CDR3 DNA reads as TGCGCCAGCAGCCAAGATCCGGGACAGTTTTCCGAGCAGTACTTC. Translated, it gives CASSQDPGQFSEQYF.

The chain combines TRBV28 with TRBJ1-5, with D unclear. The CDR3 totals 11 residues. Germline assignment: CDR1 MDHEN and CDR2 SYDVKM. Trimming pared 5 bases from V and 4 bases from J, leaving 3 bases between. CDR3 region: CASSPNQPQHF. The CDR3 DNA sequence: TGTGCCAGCAGTCCTAATCAGCCCCAGCATTTT.

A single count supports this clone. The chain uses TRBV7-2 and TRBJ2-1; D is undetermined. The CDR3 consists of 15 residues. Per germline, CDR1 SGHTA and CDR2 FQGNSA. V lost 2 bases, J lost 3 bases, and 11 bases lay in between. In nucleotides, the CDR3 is TGTGCCAGCAGCTTACATCAGGAGAGCTACAATGAGCAGTTCTTC. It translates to CASSLHQESYNEQFF.

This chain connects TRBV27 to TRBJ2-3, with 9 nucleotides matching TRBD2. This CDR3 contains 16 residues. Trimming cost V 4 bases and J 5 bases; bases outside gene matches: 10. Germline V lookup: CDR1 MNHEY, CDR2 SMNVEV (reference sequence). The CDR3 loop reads CASSSLIAGVRDTQYF. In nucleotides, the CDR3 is TGTGCCAGCAGTTCCCTAATAGCGGGGGTGCGAGATACGCAGTATTTT.

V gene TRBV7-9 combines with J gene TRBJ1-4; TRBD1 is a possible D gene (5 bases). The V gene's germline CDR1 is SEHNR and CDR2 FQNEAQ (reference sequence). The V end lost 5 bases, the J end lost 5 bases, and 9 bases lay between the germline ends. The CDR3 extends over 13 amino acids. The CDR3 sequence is CASSDSLNEKLFF. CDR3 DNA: TGTGCCAGCAGCGACAGTTTAAATGAAAAACTGTTTTTT.

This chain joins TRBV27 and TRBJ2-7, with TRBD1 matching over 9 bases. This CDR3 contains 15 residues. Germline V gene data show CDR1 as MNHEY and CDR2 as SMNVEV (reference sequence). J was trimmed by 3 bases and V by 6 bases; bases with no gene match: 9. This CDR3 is CASRELGQGNYEQYF. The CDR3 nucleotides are TGTGCCAGCAGGGAACTGGGACAGGGAAACTACGAGCAGTACTTC.

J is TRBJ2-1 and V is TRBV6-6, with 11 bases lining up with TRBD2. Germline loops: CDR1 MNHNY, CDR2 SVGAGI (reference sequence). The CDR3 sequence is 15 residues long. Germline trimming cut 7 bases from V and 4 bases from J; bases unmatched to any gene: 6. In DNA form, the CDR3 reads TGTGCCAGCACCGAGACTAGCGGGATATACAATGAGCAGTTCTTC. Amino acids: CASTETSGIYNEQFF.